Presented here are 7 T cell receptor beta chains from one specimen sequenced in a study of regulatory T cells in long-lasting Graves disease. Assembly of TCR beta libraries relied on iRepertoire HTBI primers together with Arm-PCR of CDR3 regions. One entry per CDR3 protein results from TCRdb running MiXCR on the multiplex PCR reads. Found here are 700,000 or so distinct CDR3 sequences, around 32% of them singletons; the top ten hold roughly 41%. Time point specified: persistent/refractory GD, antithyroid drugs over 5 years with positive TRAb. PBMC RNA served as the TCR library source. Sequences were derived from peripheral blood mononuclear cells (PBMCs), sampled when the disease was refractory, from a patient treated with antithyroid drugs. These receptors all come from a female donor with Graves disease.

This clonotype was picked up a small number of times. This chain uses TRBV6-9 with TRBJ2-7; TRBD2 agrees at 9 bases. Trimming removed 3 bases from V and 2 bases from J; junction bases left unmatched: 8. The germline gives CDR1 MNHGY, CDR2 SVAAGI. The CDR3 spans 16 residues. CDR3 nucleotides: TGTGCCAGCAGTTACCGACTAGCGGAGGGGACCTACGAGCAGTACTTC. Translating gives CASSYRLAEGTYEQYF.

This clonotype was picked up a small number of times. The rearrangement uses TRBV20-1 and TRBJ2-7; 12 bases are a match to TRBD2. V was pared by 6 bases and J by 6 bases, with 9 bases of the junction left unmatched. Germline loops: CDR1 DFQATT, CDR2 SNEGSKA (reference sequence). This CDR3 spans 14 amino acids. CDR3 region: CSATRLAGAAEQYF. CDR3 DNA sequence: TGCAGTGCCACCCGACTAGCGGGAGCAGCCGAGCAGTACTTC.

This clonotype occurred a few times. The junction departs from germline at one end; a sequencing error may be responsible. The chain combines TRBV6-2 or TRBV6-3 with TRBJ1-1, with D perhaps matching TRBD1 (6 bases). From germline, CDR1 is MNHEY and CDR2 SVGEGT. CDR3 length: 14 amino acids. The CDR3 nucleotides read TGTGCCGGCAGTTACGCAGGGGAGAACACTGAAGCTTTCTTT. Residues: CAGSYAGENTEAFF.

With regard to this clonotype: Compared with germline, one end of the junction differs, possibly owing to a read error. The chain is built from TRBV7-6 and TRBJ1-6; possibly TRBD1 for D (5 bases). This CDR3 region has 19 residues. Per the germline V gene, CDR1 is SGHVS and CDR2 is FNYEAQ. CDR3 bases: TGTGCCAGCAGTTTAGCCTGGGGCTCATGGAGCTCCTATAATTCACCCCTCCACTTT. Protein sequence: CASSLAWGSWSSYNSPLHF.

Only a few counts were recorded for this clonotype. The rearrangement links TRBV20-1 to TRBJ1-1, with D perhaps matching TRBD1 (5 bases). The germline CDR1 and CDR2 sequences are DFQATT and SNEGSKA (reference sequence). This CDR3 region has 14 residues. CDR3 DNA sequence: TGCAGCGAGAGGCGGCAGGGTGGCGGTACTGAAGCTTTCTTT. This gives the protein CSERRQGGGTEAFF.

V gene TRBV30 combines with J gene TRBJ1-1; 7 bases agree with TRBD1. Trimming took 5 bases from V and 4 from J; bases not matched to a gene: 7. Germline V gene sequence: CDR1 GTSNPN, CDR2 SVGIG (reference sequence). The CDR3 sequence is 13 residues long. The CDR3: CAWDREKGTEAFF. In nucleotides, the CDR3 is TGTGCCTGGGACAGGGAGAAGGGCACTGAAGCTTTCTTT.

V and J are TRBV14 and TRBJ2-5; TRBD1 might be the D (5 bases). CDR1 and CDR2 (germline): SGHDN, FVKESK. The CDR3 totals 15 residues. V lost 1 base and J lost 4, with 13 bases in between. CDR3 sequence reads: CASSQVGQGRETQYF. The DNA for the CDR3 is TGTGCCAGCAGCCAAGTTGGTCAGGGCCGAGAGACCCAGTACTTC.